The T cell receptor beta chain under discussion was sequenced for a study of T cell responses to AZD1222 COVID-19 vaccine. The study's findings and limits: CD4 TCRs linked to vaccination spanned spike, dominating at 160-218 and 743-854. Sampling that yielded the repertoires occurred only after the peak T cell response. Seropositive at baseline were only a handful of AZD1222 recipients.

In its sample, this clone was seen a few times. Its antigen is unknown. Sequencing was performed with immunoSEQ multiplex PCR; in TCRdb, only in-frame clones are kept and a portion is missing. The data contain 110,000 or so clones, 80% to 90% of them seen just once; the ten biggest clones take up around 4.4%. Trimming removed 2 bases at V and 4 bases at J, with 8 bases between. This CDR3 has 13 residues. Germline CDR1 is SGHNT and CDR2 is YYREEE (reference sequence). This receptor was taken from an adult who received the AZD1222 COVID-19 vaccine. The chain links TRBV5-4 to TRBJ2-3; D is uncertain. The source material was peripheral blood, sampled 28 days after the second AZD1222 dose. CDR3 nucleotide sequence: TGTGCCAGCAGCTTTGACCGGTCAGATACGCAGTATTTT. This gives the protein CASSFDRSDTQYF.